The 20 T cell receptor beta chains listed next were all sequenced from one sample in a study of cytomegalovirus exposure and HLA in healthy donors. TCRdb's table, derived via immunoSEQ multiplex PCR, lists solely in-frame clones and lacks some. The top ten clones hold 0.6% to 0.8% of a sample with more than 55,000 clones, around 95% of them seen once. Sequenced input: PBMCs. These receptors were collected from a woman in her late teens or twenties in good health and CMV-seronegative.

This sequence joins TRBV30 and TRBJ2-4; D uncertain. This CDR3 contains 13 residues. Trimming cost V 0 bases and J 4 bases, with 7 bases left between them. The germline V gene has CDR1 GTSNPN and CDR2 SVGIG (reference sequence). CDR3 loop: CAWSVNSKNIQYF. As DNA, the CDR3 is TGTGCCTGGAGTGTAAACAGTAAAAACATTCAGTACTTC.

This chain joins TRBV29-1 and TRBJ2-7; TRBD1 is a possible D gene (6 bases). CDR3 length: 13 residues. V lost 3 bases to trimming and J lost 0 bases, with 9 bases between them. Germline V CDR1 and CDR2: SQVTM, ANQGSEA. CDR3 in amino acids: CSVEGQSSYEQYF. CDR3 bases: TGCAGCGTTGAGGGACAATCCTCCTACGAGCAGTACTTC.

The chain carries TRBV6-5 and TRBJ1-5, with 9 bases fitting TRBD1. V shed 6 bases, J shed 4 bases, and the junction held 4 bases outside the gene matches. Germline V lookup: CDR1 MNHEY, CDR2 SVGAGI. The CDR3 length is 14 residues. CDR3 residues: CASRPGQGNQPQHF. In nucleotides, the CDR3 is TGTGCCAGCAGACCAGGACAGGGGAATCAGCCCCAGCATTTT.

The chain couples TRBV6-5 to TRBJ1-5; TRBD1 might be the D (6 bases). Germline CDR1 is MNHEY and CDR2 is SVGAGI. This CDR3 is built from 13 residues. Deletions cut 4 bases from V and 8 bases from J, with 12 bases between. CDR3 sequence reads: CASSWDTIEPQHF. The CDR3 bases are TGTGCCAGCAGTTGGGACACCATTGAGCCCCAGCATTTT.

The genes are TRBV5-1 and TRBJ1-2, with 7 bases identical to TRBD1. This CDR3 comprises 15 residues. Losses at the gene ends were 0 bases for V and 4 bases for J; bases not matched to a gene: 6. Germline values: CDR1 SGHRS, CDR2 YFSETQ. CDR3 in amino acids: CASSLVRGVVYGYTF. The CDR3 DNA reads TGCGCCAGCAGCTTGGTCAGGGGGGTTGTCTATGGCTACACCTTC.

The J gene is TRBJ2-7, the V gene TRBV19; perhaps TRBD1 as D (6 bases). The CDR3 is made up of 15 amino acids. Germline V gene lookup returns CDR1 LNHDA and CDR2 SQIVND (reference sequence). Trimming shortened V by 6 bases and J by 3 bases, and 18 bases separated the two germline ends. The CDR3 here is CASSIQGRGFYEQYF. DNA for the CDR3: TGTGCCAGTAGCATCCAGGGCAGGGGATTCTACGAGCAGTACTTC.

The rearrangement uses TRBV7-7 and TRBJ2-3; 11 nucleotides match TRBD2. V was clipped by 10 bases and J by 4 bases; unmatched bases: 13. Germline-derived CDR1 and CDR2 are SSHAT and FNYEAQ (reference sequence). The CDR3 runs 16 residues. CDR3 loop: CATGQLSGGAADTQYF. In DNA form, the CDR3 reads TGTGCCACCGGCCAGCTTAGCGGGGGGGCGGCAGATACGCAGTATTTT.

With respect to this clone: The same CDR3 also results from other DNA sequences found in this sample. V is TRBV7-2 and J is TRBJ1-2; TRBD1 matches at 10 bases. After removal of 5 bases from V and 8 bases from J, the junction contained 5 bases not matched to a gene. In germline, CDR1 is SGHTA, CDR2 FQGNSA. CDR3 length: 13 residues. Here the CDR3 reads CASSPDRGSGYTF. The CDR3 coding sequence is TGTGCCAGCAGCCCGGACAGGGGGAGCGGCTACACCTTC. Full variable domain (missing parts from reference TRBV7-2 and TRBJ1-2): GAGVSQSPSNKVTEKGKDVELRCDPISGHTALYWYRQSLGQGLEFLIYFQGNSAPDKSGLPSDRFSAERTGGSVSTLTIQRTQQEDSAVYLCASSPDRGSGYTFGSGTRLTVV.

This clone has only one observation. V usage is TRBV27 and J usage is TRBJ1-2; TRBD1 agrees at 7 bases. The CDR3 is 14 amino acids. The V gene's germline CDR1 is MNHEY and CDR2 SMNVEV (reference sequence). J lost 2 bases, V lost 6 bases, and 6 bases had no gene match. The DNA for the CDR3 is TGTGCCAGCAGGCGTACGGGACAGAACTATGGCTACACCTTC. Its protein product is CASRRTGQNYGYTF.

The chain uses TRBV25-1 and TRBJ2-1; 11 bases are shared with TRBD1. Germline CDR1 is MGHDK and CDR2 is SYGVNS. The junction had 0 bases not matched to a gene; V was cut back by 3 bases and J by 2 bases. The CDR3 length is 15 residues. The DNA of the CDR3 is TGTGCCAGCAGTGAGGGACAGGGGGCCTACAATGAGCAGTTCTTC. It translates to CASSEGQGAYNEQFF.

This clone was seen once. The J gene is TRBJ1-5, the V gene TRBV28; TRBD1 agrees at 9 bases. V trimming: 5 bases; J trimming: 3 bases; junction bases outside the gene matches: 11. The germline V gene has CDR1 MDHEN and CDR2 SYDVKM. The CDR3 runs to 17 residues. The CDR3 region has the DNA TGTGCCAGCAGTGGCCGGACAGGGGATCTGGACAATCAGCCCCAGCATTTT. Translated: CASSGRTGDLDNQPQHF.

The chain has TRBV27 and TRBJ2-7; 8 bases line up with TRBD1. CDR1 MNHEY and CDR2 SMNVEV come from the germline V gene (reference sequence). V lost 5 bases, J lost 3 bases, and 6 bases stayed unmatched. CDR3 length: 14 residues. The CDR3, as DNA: TGTGCCAGCAGTATCCAACAGGGGGGCTACGAGCAGTACTTC. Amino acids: CASSIQQGGYEQYF.

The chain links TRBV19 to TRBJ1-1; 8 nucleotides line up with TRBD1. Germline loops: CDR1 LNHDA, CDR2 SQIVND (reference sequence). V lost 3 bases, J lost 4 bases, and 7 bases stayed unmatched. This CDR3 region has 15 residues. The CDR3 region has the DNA TGTGCCAGTAGTATTCCAGGGGGCTTACGCACTGAAGCTTTCTTT. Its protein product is CASSIPGGLRTEAFF.

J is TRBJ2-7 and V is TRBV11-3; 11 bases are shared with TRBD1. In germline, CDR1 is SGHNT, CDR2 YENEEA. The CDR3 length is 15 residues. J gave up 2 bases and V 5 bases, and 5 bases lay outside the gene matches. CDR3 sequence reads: CASSRGQGVTYEQYF. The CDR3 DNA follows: TGTGCCAGCAGCCGGGGACAGGGGGTAACCTACGAGCAGTACTTC. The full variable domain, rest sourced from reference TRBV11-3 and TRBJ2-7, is EAGVVQSPRYKIIEKKQPVAFWCNPISGHNTLYWYLQNLGQGPELLIRYENEEAVDDSQLPKDRFSAERLKGVDSTLKIQPAELGDSAVYLCASSRGQGVTYEQYFGPGTRLTVT.

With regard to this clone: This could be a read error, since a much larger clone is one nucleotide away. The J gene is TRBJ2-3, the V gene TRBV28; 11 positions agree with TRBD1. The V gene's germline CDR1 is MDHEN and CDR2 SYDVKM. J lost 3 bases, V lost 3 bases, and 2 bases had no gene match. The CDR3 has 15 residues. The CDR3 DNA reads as TGTGCCAGCAGTTTGGGACAGGGGGAGACAGATACGCAGTATTTT. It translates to CASSLGQGETDTQYF. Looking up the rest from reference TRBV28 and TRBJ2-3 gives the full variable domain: DVKVTQSSRYLVKRTGEKVFLECVQDMDHENMFWYRQDPGLGLRLIYFSYDVKMKEKGDIPEGYSVSREKKERFSLILESASTNQTSMYLCASSLGQGETDTQYFGPGTRLTVL.

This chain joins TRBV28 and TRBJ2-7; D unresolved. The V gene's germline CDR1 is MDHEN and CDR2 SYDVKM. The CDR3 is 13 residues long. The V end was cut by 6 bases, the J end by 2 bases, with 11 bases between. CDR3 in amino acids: CASRRADPYEQYF. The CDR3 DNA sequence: TGTGCCAGCAGACGTGCGGATCCCTACGAGCAGTACTTC.

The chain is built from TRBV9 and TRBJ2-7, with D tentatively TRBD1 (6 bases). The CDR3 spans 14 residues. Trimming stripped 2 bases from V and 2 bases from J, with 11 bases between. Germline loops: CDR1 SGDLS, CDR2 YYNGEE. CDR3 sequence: CASSVDRSPYEQYF. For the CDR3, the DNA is TGTGCCAGCAGCGTCGACAGGAGCCCCTACGAGCAGTACTTC.

The CDR3 nucleotides are TGCAGCGCGGGGGCTAGCGGTACGGACGAGCAGTACTTC. Protein product: CSAGASGTDEQYF. The chain has TRBV29-1 and TRBJ2-7; TRBD2 might be the D (7 bases). Between the trimmed V and J ends, which lost 7 bases and 5 bases, there was a span of 18 bases. Germline V lookup: CDR1 SQVTM, CDR2 ANQGSEA. The CDR3 extends over 13 amino acids.

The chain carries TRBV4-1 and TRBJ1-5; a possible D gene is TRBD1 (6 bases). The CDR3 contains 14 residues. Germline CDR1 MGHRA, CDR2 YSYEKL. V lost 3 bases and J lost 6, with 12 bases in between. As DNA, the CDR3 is TGCGCCAGCAGCCAGACTCAGGGGTCTCAGCCCCAGCATTTT. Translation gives CASSQTQGSQPQHF.

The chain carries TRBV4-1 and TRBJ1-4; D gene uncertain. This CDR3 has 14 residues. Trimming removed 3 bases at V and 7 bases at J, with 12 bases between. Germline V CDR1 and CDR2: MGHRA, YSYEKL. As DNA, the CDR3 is TGCGCCAGCAGCCAGGTAGAGGGCAGTGAAAAACTGTTTTTT. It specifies CASSQVEGSEKLFF.